The 8 T cell receptor beta chains reported below all come from one sample, sequenced in a study of response to subunit inactivated influenza vaccine. TCRdb analysed the RT-PCR reads with MiXCR anew, one entry per CDR3 protein. This table holds some 520,000 distinct CDR3 sequences, approximately 17% found once. This material consisted of CD4+ T cells sorted from PBMCs, taken 23 months after vaccination. These receptors originate from a man in his fifties or sixties who received an inactivated influenza vaccine.

This clonotype has a handful of counts. This sequence joins TRBV7-9 and TRBJ2-7, with D perhaps being TRBD1 or TRBD2 (5 bases each). V lost 5 bases and J 8 bases, leaving 13 bases between the germline ends. CDR1 and CDR2 (germline): SEHNR, FQNEAQ (reference sequence). The CDR3 extends over 12 amino acids. CDR3 amino acids: CASSTGAVQQYF. In nucleotides, the CDR3 is TGTGCCAGCAGCACCGGGGCCGTCCAGCAGTACTTC. Full variable domain (remainder filled in from reference TRBV7-9 and TRBJ2-7): DTGVSQNPRHKITKRGQNVTFRCDPISEHNRLYWYRQTLGQGPEFLTYFQNEAQLEKSRLLSDRFSAERPKGSFSTLEIQRTEQGDSAMYLCASSTGAVQQYFGPGTRLTVT.

The chain is built from TRBV20-1 and TRBJ2-1; TRBD1 matches at 9 bases. The germline CDR1 and CDR2 sequences are DFQATT and SNEGSKA (reference sequence). After removal of 1 base from V and 10 bases from J, the junction contained 8 bases not matched to a gene. There are 14 residues in the CDR3. The CDR3 nucleotides are TGCAGTGCTAGAGCAGGACAGGGGTCAAGCGAGCAGTTCTTC. It yields the protein CSARAGQGSSEQFF.

This clonotype has just a few counts. The gene calls are TRBV5-1 and TRBJ2-7; TRBD2 might be the D (6 bases). CDR3 length: 14 residues. From germline, CDR1 is SGHRS and CDR2 YFSETQ. Trimming pared 2 bases from V and 6 bases from J, leaving 15 bases between. The chain's CDR3 is CASSFGTGDLEQYF. The CDR3 bases are TGCGCCAGCAGCTTCGGGACGGGGGATCTCGAGCAGTACTTC.

This clonotype was detected only a few times. The gene calls are TRBV5-1 and TRBJ1-1, with D possibly matching TRBD1 (6 bases). Germline values: CDR1 SGHRS, CDR2 YFSETQ. V was trimmed by 0 bases and J by 0 bases, leaving 12 bases between them. The CDR3 extends over 16 amino acids. The CDR3 reads CASSLAPDRMNTEAFF. In nucleotides, the CDR3 is TGCGCCAGCAGCTTGGCCCCGGACAGAATGAACACTGAAGCTTTCTTT. Full variable domain (outside the CDR3, taken from reference TRBV5-1 and TRBJ1-1): KAGVTQTPRYLIKTRGQQVTLSCSPISGHRSVSWYQQTPGQGLQFLFEYFSETQRNKGNFPGRFSGRQFSNSRSEMNVSTLELGDSALYLCASSLAPDRMNTEAFFGQGTRLTVV.

V gene TRBV7-2 combines with J gene TRBJ1-1; D gene unclear. Germline V gene sequence: CDR1 SGHTA, CDR2 FQGNSA. V was trimmed by 0 bases and J by 1 base, leaving 6 bases between them. The CDR3 loop spans 14 amino acids. The CDR3 protein is CASSLAQKNTEAFF. The CDR3 coding sequence is TGTGCCAGCAGCTTAGCACAGAAGAACACTGAAGCTTTCTTT. Full variable domain (remainder filled in from reference TRBV7-2 and TRBJ1-1): GAGVSQSPSNKVTEKGKDVELRCDPISGHTALYWYRQSLGQGLEFLIYFQGNSAPDKSGLPSDRFSAERTGGSVSTLTIQRTQQEDSAVYLCASSLAQKNTEAFFGQGTRLTVV.

The V gene is TRBV7-2, the J gene TRBJ2-3; the D gene is possibly TRBD2 (5 bases). Germline-derived CDR1 and CDR2 are SGHTA and FQGNSA. Between the trimmed V and J ends, which lost 5 bases and 6 bases, there was a span of 12 bases. The CDR3 is 13 amino acids. CDR3 nucleotide sequence: TGTGCCAGCAGCCGTGGGATAGCGGATACGCAGTATTTT. Its protein product is CASSRGIADTQYF.

This clonotype was seen at least ten times. V gene TRBV6-2 or TRBV6-3 combines with J gene TRBJ2-3; 10 bases line up with TRBD1. V trimming: 5 bases; J trimming: 3 bases; junction bases outside the gene matches: 5. The CDR3 runs 15 residues. Germline-derived CDR1 and CDR2 are MNHEY and SVGEGT. The CDR3 nucleotides read TGTGCCAGCAGTCATCCGGGACAGGGGACAGATACGCAGTATTTT. This translates into CASSHPGQGTDTQYF.

The J gene is TRBJ2-2, the V gene TRBV10-3, with D unclear. This CDR3 spans 13 amino acids. Germline CDR1 is ENHRY and CDR2 is SYGVKD. V was cut by 2 bases and J by 6 bases, with 7 bases left in between. The CDR3 coding sequence is TGTGCCATCAGTGAGGGGCAGGCCGGGGAGCTGTTTTTT. It is translated as CAISEGQAGELFF.